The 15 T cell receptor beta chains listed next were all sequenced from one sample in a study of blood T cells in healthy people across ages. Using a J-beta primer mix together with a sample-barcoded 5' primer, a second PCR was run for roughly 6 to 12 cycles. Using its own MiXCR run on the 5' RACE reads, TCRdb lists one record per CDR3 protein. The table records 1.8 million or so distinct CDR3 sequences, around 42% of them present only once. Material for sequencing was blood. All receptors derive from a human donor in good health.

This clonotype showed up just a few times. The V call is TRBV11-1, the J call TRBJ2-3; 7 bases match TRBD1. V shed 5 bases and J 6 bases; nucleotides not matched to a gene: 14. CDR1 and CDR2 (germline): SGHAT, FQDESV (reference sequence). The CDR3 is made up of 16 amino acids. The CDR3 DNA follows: TGTGCCAGCAGCCCCCGACAGGGCCCCTCGGAGGATACGCAGTATTTT. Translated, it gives CASSPRQGPSEDTQYF.

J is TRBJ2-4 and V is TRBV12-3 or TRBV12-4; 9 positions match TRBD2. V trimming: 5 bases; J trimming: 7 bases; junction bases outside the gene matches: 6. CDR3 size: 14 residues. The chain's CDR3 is CASSPGLARNIQYF. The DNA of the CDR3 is TGTGCCAGCAGTCCGGGACTAGCTAGGAACATTCAGTACTTC.

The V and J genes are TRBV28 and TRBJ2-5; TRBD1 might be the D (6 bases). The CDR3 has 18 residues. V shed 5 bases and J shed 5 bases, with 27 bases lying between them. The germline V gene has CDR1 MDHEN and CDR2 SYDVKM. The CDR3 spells CASSVTGFRETVGETQYF. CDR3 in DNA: TGTGCCAGCAGTGTCACAGGGTTTAGGGAGACGGTGGGGGAGACCCAGTACTTC. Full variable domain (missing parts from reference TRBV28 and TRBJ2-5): DVKVTQSSRYLVKRTGEKVFLECVQDMDHENMFWYRQDPGLGLRLIYFSYDVKMKEKGDIPEGYSVSREKKERFSLILESASTNQTSMYLCASSVTGFRETVGETQYFGPGTRLLVL.

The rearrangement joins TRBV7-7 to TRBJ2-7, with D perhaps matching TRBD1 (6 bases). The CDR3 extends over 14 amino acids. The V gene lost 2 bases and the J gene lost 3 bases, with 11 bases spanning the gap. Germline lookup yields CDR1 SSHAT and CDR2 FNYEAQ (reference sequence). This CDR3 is CASSLMLGGYEQYF. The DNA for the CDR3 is TGTGCCAGCAGCTTAATGCTAGGGGGCTACGAGCAGTACTTC. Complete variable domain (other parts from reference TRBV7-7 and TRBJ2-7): GAGVSQSPRYKVTKRGQDVTLRCDPISSHATLYWYQQALGQGPEFLTYFNYEAQPDKSGLPSDRFSAERPEGSISTLTIQRTEQRDSAMYRCASSLMLGGYEQYFGPGTRLTVT.

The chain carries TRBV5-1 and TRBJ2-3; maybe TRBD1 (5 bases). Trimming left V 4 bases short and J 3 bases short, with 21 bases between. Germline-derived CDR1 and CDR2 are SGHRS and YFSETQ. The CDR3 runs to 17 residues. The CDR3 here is CASSNRRGMGTTDTQYF. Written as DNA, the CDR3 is TGCGCCAGCAGCAATCGTAGGGGAATGGGTACGACAGATACGCAGTATTTT.

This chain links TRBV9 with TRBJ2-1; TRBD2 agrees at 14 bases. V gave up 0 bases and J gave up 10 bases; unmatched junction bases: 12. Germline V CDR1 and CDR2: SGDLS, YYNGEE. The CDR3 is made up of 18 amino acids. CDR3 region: CASSVALSGTSGGGEQFF. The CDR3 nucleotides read TGTGCCAGCAGCGTAGCTCTCTCTGGGACTAGCGGGGGAGGGGAGCAGTTCTTC.

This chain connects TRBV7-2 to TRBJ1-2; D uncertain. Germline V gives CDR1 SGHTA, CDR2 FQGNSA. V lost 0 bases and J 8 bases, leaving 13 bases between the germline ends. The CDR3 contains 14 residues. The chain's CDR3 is CASSLAEAWHGYTF. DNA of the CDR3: TGTGCCAGCAGCTTAGCGGAGGCCTGGCACGGCTACACCTTC.

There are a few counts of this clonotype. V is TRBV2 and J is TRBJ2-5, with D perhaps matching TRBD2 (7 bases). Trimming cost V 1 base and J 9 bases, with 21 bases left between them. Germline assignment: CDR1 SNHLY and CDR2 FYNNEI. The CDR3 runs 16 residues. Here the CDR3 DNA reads TGTGCCAGCAGTGAAGTCGAGGAGGGGGAGGGAGCGTCCCAGTACTTC. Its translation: CASSEVEEGEGASQYF.

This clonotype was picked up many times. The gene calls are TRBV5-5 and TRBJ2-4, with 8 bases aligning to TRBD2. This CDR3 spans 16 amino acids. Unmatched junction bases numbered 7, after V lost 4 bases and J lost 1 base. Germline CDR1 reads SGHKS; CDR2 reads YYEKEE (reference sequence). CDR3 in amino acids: CASSPGLAGAKNIQYF. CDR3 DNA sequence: TGTGCCAGCAGCCCCGGGTTAGCGGGGGCCAAAAACATTCAGTACTTC.

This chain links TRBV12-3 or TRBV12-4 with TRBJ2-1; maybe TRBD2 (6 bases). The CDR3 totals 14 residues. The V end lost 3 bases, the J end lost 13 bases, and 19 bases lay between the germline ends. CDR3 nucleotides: TGTGCCAGCAGTTTGGGGGGTTCGGTGGAGACCCAGTTCTTC. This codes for CASSLGGSVETQFF.

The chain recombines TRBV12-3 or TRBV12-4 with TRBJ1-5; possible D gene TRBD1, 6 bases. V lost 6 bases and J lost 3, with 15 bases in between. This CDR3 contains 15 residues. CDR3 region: CASSPQQGLNQPQHF. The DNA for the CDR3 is TGTGCCAGCAGCCCCCAACAGGGCCTCAATCAGCCCCAGCATTTT.

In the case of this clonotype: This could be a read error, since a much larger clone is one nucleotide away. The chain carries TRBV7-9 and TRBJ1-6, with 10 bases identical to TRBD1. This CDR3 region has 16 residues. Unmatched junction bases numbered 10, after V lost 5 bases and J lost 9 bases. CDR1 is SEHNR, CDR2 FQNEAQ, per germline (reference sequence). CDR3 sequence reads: CASSRGDRGLGSPLHF. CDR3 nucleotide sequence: TGTGCCAGCAGCCGAGGGGACAGGGGATTGGGTTCACCCCTCCACTTT.

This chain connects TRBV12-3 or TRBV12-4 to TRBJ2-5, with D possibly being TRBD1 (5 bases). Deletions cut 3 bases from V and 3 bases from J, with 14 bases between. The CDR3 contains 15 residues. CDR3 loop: CASSFRVREEETQYF. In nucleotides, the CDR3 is TGTGCCAGCAGTTTTAGAGTCAGGGAAGAAGAGACCCAGTACTTC.

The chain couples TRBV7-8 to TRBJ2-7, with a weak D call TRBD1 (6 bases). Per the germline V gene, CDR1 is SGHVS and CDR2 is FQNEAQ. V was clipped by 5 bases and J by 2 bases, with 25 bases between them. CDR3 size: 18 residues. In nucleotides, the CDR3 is TGTGCCAGCAGCGGAGACCGGGACACCAAAGGACTTACCTACGAGCAGTACTTC. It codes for CASSGDRDTKGLTYEQYF.

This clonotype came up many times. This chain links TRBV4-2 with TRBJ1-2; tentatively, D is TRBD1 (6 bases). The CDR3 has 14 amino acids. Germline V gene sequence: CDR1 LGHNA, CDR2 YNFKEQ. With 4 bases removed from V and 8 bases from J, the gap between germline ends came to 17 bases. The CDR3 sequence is CASSRSDKGGGYTF. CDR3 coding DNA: TGTGCCAGCAGCCGATCGGACAAAGGGGGAGGCTACACCTTC.